Presented here are 20 T cell receptor beta chains from one specimen sequenced in a study of molecular identifiers for immune sequencing clone quantification. Using its own MiXCR run on the PCR reads, TCRdb lists one record per CDR3 protein. This table holds 35,000 or so distinct CDR3 sequences, 15% to 20% found once. Sequencing was performed on naive CD8+ T cells from blood, with Jurkat cell RNA spiked in. The sample's subset: FACS-sorted CD8+CD4-CCR7+CD45RA+ naive T cells. Every receptor here comes from a human donor in good health. Some libraries in this study had Jurkat cell RNA spiked in.

Turning to this clonotype: A single base separates this from a much larger clone, so it may be a read error. The chain carries TRBV2 and TRBJ2-7, with TRBD1 identical over 7 bases. CDR3 length: 17 amino acids. Per germline, CDR1 SNHLY and CDR2 FYNNEI. The DNA for the CDR3 is TGTGCCAGCACTGACCTGACCGGGACACCCAGGGGGAGTGAGCAGTGCTTC. It translates to CASTDLTGTPRGSEQCF.

This clonotype was recorded at least ten times. V and J are TRBV3-1 and TRBJ2-3; 10 nucleotides align to TRBD2. After removal of 3 bases from V and 7 bases from J, the junction contained 7 bases not matched to a gene. Germline V gives CDR1 LGHDT, CDR2 YNNKEL (reference sequence). The CDR3 sequence is 15 residues long. The CDR3 is CASSHRLAGGNTQYF. CDR3 bases: TGTGCCAGCAGCCATCGACTAGCGGGCGGGAATACGCAGTATTTT.

The chain has TRBV5-5 and TRBJ2-3; no definite D call. The V end was cut by 4 bases, the J end by 6 bases, with 21 bases between. The germline CDR1 and CDR2 sequences are SGHKS and YYEKEE (reference sequence). This CDR3 is built from 16 residues. The CDR3 protein is CASSPLGRLSGDTQYF. The CDR3, as DNA: TGTGCCAGCAGCCCGCTAGGACGTCTCTCCGGCGATACGCAGTATTTT.

This clonotype was counted ten times or more. The chain has TRBV7-3 and TRBJ2-7; TRBD1 is a possible D gene (7 bases). Trimming removed 5 bases from V and 4 bases from J, with 12 bases in between. Germline assignment: CDR1 SGHTA and CDR2 FQGTGA. The CDR3 runs 13 residues. This CDR3 reads CASSPAGGYEQYF. For the CDR3, the DNA is TGTGCCAGCAGCCCCGCAGGGGGGTACGAGCAGTACTTC. The full variable domain, its missing parts supplied by reference TRBV7-3 and TRBJ2-7, is GAGVSQTPSNKVTEKGKYVELRCDPISGHTALYWYRQSLGQGPEFLIYFQGTGAADDSGLPNDRFFAVRPEGSVSTLKIQRTERGDSAVYLCASSPAGGYEQYFGPGTRLTVT.

This clonotype has only a few counts. The V and J genes are TRBV20-1 and TRBJ2-1; 9 bases align to TRBD2. V shed 2 bases and J 4 bases; nucleotides not matched to a gene: 3. The germline V gene encodes CDR1 DFQATT and CDR2 SNEGSKA (reference sequence). The CDR3 contains 14 residues. DNA for the CDR3: TGCAGTGCTAGATCTAGCGGGGTTTACAATGAGCAGTTCTTC. This translates into CSARSSGVYNEQFF.

This clonotype has ten or more counts. This chain joins TRBV4-1 and TRBJ2-7; maybe TRBD1 (5 bases). The V gene lost 0 bases and the J gene lost 9 bases, with 21 bases spanning the gap. CDR3 length: 16 amino acids. In germline, CDR1 is MGHRA, CDR2 YSYEKL. CDR3 protein: CASSQDPFRGSVWQYF. In DNA form, the CDR3 reads TGCGCCAGCAGCCAAGATCCTTTTAGGGGATCTGTTTGGCAGTACTTC.

This clonotype was seen ten or more times. The chain combines TRBV28 with TRBJ1-1, with 8 bases that match TRBD1. The V gene's germline CDR1 is MDHEN and CDR2 SYDVKM. V lost 5 bases to trimming and J lost 5 bases; unmatched junction nucleotides: 4. The CDR3 spans 13 residues. CDR3 region: CASSAHRGTEAFF. CDR3 coding DNA: TGTGCCAGCAGTGCACACAGGGGGACTGAAGCTTTCTTT.

V is TRBV9 and J is TRBJ2-2, with a possible D match to TRBD1 (6 bases). Germline values: CDR1 SGDLS, CDR2 YYNGEE. This CDR3 is built from 13 residues. Trimming removed 0 bases at V and 7 bases at J, with 7 bases between. CDR3 nucleotide sequence: TGTGCCAGCAGCGTAGAAGGGGGCGGGGAGCTGTTTTTT. Translated, it gives CASSVEGGGELFF.

As concerns this clonotype: A much larger clone differs from this one at a single base, so this may be a read error. V is TRBV4-3 and J is TRBJ2-7; either TRBD1 or TRBD2 may fit D (5 bases each). CDR1 is LGHNA and CDR2 is YSLEER in the germline V gene. CDR3 length: 14 amino acids. The CDR3 sequence: CANSFGDGSHEQYF. CDR3 nucleotide sequence: TGCGCCAACAGCTTCGGGGACGGGTCCCACGAGCAGTACTTC.

Ten or more counts support this clonotype. J is TRBJ2-7 and V is TRBV11-2, with D possibly being TRBD2 (5 bases). Germline CDR1 and CDR2: SGHAT and FQNNGV. The CDR3 length is 13 residues. V lost 5 bases, J lost 4 bases, and 12 bases lay in between. The CDR3 nucleotides read TGTGCCAGCAGCCACGTAAGGAGGTACGAGCAGTACTTC. Protein: CASSHVRRYEQYF.

The gene calls are TRBV7-6 and TRBJ2-7; maybe TRBD1 (6 bases). In germline, CDR1 is SGHVS, CDR2 FNYEAQ. The CDR3 has 13 amino acids. V lost 7 bases to trimming and J lost 7 bases, with 17 bases between them. Here the CDR3 reads CASTRFPGTEQYF. CDR3 coding DNA: TGTGCCAGCACCCGCTTTCCGGGGACAGAGCAGTACTTC.

This clonotype has at least ten counts. The genes are TRBV6-2 or TRBV6-3 and TRBJ1-5; D gene ambiguous. The CDR3 loop spans 14 amino acids. Germline CDR1 reads MNHEY; CDR2 reads SVGEGT. V was clipped by 5 bases and J by 6 bases, with 14 bases between them. Written as DNA, the CDR3 is TGTGCCAGCAGTACCTACCGCATGGGTCAGCCCCAGCATTTT. Translation gives CASSTYRMGQPQHF.

By sample share, this clonotype is medium-sized. The rearrangement links TRBV14 to TRBJ2-7; D tentatively fits TRBD1 or TRBD2 (5 bases each). The germline V and J ends were trimmed by 2 bases and 1 base, with 9 bases remaining between them. Germline values: CDR1 SGHDN, CDR2 FVKESK. This CDR3 has 14 amino acids. The CDR3 here is CASSQWDGSYEQYF. DNA for the CDR3: TGTGCCAGCAGCCAATGGGACGGTTCCTACGAGCAGTACTTC.

The chain recombines TRBV11-2 with TRBJ2-3, with 10 bases matching TRBD1. With 0 bases clipped from V and 5 bases from J, the junction kept 5 bases outside the gene matches. From germline, CDR1 is SGHAT and CDR2 FQNNGV. CDR3 length equals 16 residues. The CDR3 here is CASSLDGDRGRDTQYF. The DNA for the CDR3 is TGTGCCAGCAGCTTAGATGGAGACAGGGGGCGAGATACGCAGTATTTT.

This clonotype was found many times. The chain is built from TRBV15 and TRBJ2-7, with TRBD2 matching 7 bases. Germline V gene sequence: CDR1 LNHNV, CDR2 YYDKDF (reference sequence). CDR3 length: 13 residues. The J segment lost 2 bases and the V segment lost 5 bases, leaving 3 bases of the junction unmatched. This CDR3 reads CATSEAGTYEQYF. The CDR3, as DNA: TGTGCCACCAGCGAAGCGGGGACCTACGAGCAGTACTTC.

The V and J genes are TRBV4-2 and TRBJ2-1; possibly TRBD1 for D (6 bases). Germline V gene lookup returns CDR1 LGHNA and CDR2 YNFKEQ. CDR3 length: 15 residues. V lost 2 bases and J 4 bases, leaving 12 bases between the germline ends. The CDR3 sequence: CASSQITGSYNEQFF. CDR3 nucleotides: TGTGCCAGCAGCCAAATTACAGGGAGTTACAATGAGCAGTTCTTC.

The J gene is TRBJ1-1, the V gene TRBV4-3, with D possibly being TRBD1 (5 bases). Per the germline V gene, CDR1 is LGHNA and CDR2 is YSLEER. The CDR3 length is 14 residues. V lost 4 bases and J lost 3, with 12 bases in between. The CDR3, as DNA: TGCGCCAGCAGCCCGGGACGGCCCCACACTGAAGCTTTCTTT. This translates into CASSPGRPHTEAFF.

This chain links TRBV13 with TRBJ2-7; 9 nucleotides match TRBD2. This CDR3 has 15 residues. In germline, CDR1 is PRHDT, CDR2 FYEKMQ (reference sequence). V dropped 7 bases and J dropped 0; count of bases not matched to a gene: 7. CDR3 sequence reads: CASTFGTSNSYEQYF. Here the CDR3 DNA reads TGTGCCAGCACCTTCGGGACTAGCAACTCCTACGAGCAGTACTTC.

This clonotype was picked up many times. This sequence joins TRBV12-3 or TRBV12-4 and TRBJ2-7; D not certain. CDR3 length: 14 amino acids. The V end lost 3 bases, the J end lost 9 bases, and 18 bases lay between the germline ends. The CDR3, as DNA: TGTGCCAGCAGTTTTGACGGAACCTACGATGGGCAGTACTTC. Protein product: CASSFDGTYDGQYF.

In this sample, this clonotype turned up many times. The rearrangement links TRBV7-9 to TRBJ2-5; the D is unclear. Germline CDR1 is SEHNR and CDR2 is FQNEAQ (reference sequence). The CDR3 has 15 amino acids. With 5 bases removed from V and 0 bases from J, the gap between germline ends came to 13 bases. The CDR3 is CASSQPSSYQETQYF. The CDR3 nucleotides are TGTGCCAGCAGCCAGCCCTCCTCGTACCAAGAGACCCAGTACTTC. Complete variable domain (other parts from reference TRBV7-9 and TRBJ2-5): DTGVSQNPRHKITKRGQNVTFRCDPISEHNRLYWYRQTLGQGPEFLTYFQNEAQLEKSRLLSDRFSAERPKGSFSTLEIQRTEQGDSAMYLCASSQPSSYQETQYFGPGTRLLVL.